These 19 T cell receptor beta chains were all obtained from the same sample, sequenced in a study of blood T cell repertoires in COVID-19. The protocol was immunoSEQ multiplex PCR, while the TCRdb copy is restricted to in-frame clones and leaves out a portion. The sample consists of a few hundred thousand clones, 82% of them appearing once. The sample consisted of PBMCs or T cells enriched from blood (not recorded which). Receptors were obtained from a woman aged 55-70 years who had recovered from COVID-19.

This clone was picked up a small number of times. V usage is TRBV6-5 and J usage is TRBJ1-6; 8 bases match TRBD1. CDR3 length equals 15 residues. V gave up 4 bases and J gave up 8 bases; unmatched junction bases: 7. Germline values: CDR1 MNHEY, CDR2 SVGAGI. Here the CDR3 reads CASSSGGAADSPLHF. DNA of the CDR3: TGTGCCAGCAGTTCAGGGGGCGCGGCTGATTCACCCCTCCACTTT.

This clone occurred once. The V gene is TRBV29-1, the J gene TRBJ2-1, with D unresolved. Germline CDR1 is SQVTM and CDR2 is ANQGSEA. This CDR3 is 15 amino acids long. Deletions cut 3 bases from V and 0 bases from J, with 12 bases between. The CDR3 bases are TGCAGCGTTGATGTCAAGGAGAGCTCCTACAATGAGCAGTTCTTC. It yields the protein CSVDVKESSYNEQFF.

The CDR3 spells CASNRGQLNQPQHF. The CDR3 region has the DNA TGTGCCAGCAACAGAGGGCAGTTGAATCAGCCCCAGCATTTT. This chain links TRBV7-2 with TRBJ1-5; D remains unclear. This CDR3 region has 14 residues. The germline CDR1 and CDR2 sequences are SGHTA and FQGNSA. V gave up 7 bases and J gave up 4 bases, with 14 bases separating them.

The chain uses TRBV19 and TRBJ2-6; maybe TRBD2 (5 bases). Trimming removed 2 bases at V and 0 bases at J, with 5 bases between. There are 15 residues in the CDR3. Per the germline V gene, CDR1 is LNHDA and CDR2 is SQIVND (reference sequence). CDR3 coding DNA: TGTGCCAGTAGTATACGGGACTCTGGGGCCAACGTCCTGACTTTC. Translation: CASSIRDSGANVLTF.

On this clone itself: The sample holds other DNA sequences that translate to the same CDR3. This chain uses TRBV5-6 with TRBJ1-2, with TRBD1 as a possible D gene (6 bases). The length of the CDR3 is 14 residues. The V end was cut by 1 base, the J end by 4 bases, with 11 bases between. Per germline, CDR1 SGHDT and CDR2 YYEEEE. CDR3 protein: CASSLSQGSYGYTF. CDR3 bases: TGTGCCAGCAGCTTGTCTCAGGGGTCCTATGGCTACACCTTC. Combining the CDR3 with reference TRBV5-6 and TRBJ1-2 gives the whole variable domain DAGVTQSPTHLIKTRGQQVTLRCSPKSGHDTVSWYQQALGQGPQFIFQYYEEEERQRGNFPDRFSGHQFPNYSSELNVNALLLGDSALYLCASSLSQGSYGYTFGSGTRLTVV.

This clone appeared a few times. The CDR3 loop reads CASSLVGQGNTEAFF. CDR3 bases: TGTGCCAGCAGCTTAGTGGGACAGGGGAACACTGAAGCTTTCTTT. This sequence joins TRBV7-2 and TRBJ1-1; 9 positions match TRBD1. The CDR3 runs to 15 residues. Unmatched junction bases numbered 1, after V lost 1 base and J lost 1 base. Germline CDR1 and CDR2: SGHTA and FQGNSA.

V gene TRBV4-1 combines with J gene TRBJ2-2; maybe TRBD1 (5 bases). The germline V gene has CDR1 MGHRA and CDR2 YSYEKL. CDR3 length: 16 amino acids. Here the CDR3 reads CPRSRPGAARTGELFF. In DNA form, the CDR3 reads TGCCCCCGCAGCCGACCTGGGGCGGCGAGAACCGGGGAGCTGTTTTTT.

The rearrangement links TRBV15 to TRBJ2-2; 10 bases match TRBD2. The germline gives CDR1 LNHNV, CDR2 YYDKDF (reference sequence). The CDR3 runs to 16 residues. V was clipped by 4 bases and J by 4 bases; unmatched bases: 6. The CDR3 is CATSTRAGGVTGELFF. As DNA, the CDR3 is TGTGCCACCAGCACCCGAGCGGGGGGGGTCACCGGGGAGCTGTTTTTT.

The gene calls are TRBV19 and TRBJ2-2; 7 nucleotides align to TRBD1. The CDR3 spans 13 residues. The junction had 4 bases not matched to a gene; V was cut back by 4 bases and J by 8 bases. Looked up from germline, CDR1 is LNHDA and CDR2 is SQIVND (reference sequence). CDR3 DNA sequence: TGTGCCAGTAGTACGACAGGGTGGGGGGAGCTGTTTTTT. It specifies CASSTTGWGELFF.

This clone occurred a few times. This rearrangement joins TRBV6-5 to TRBJ2-2; D is unclear. The V gene lost 8 bases and the J gene lost 6 bases, with 7 bases spanning the gap. The CDR3 is made up of 11 amino acids. Per the germline V gene, CDR1 is MNHEY and CDR2 is SVGAGI. The DNA of the CDR3 is TGTGCCAGCTTATCTTCCGGGGAGCTGTTTTTT. The encoded protein is CASLSSGELFF.

V and J are TRBV7-9 and TRBJ1-1; 8 bases match TRBD1. The V gene's germline CDR1 is SEHNR and CDR2 FQNEAQ (reference sequence). V dropped 5 bases and J dropped 5; count of bases not matched to a gene: 7. This CDR3 has 14 residues. Written as DNA, the CDR3 is TGTGCCAGCAGCCATTGGACAGGGACAACTGAAGCTTTCTTT. This encodes CASSHWTGTTEAFF.

The CDR3 loop is CSASGGDTGELFF. CDR3 nucleotide sequence: TGCAGTGCTAGTGGGGGCGACACCGGGGAGCTGTTTTTT. The V and J genes are TRBV20-1 and TRBJ2-2; a possible D gene is TRBD1 (6 bases). Deletions cut 3 bases from V and 3 bases from J, with 8 bases between. From germline, CDR1 is DFQATT and CDR2 SNEGSKA (reference sequence). CDR3 size: 13 residues.

The rearrangement links TRBV10-3 to TRBJ2-7, with D possibly TRBD2 on 6 matching bases. This CDR3 is built from 17 residues. Trimming cost V 2 bases and J 2 bases, with 19 bases left between them. Per the germline V gene, CDR1 is ENHRY and CDR2 is SYGVKD. CDR3 protein: CAISELGRWDFPYEQYF. DNA for the CDR3: TGTGCCATCAGTGAGCTAGGGCGGTGGGACTTCCCCTACGAGCAGTACTTC.

This chain uses TRBV18 with TRBJ1-5, with D uncertain. Germline-derived CDR1 and CDR2 are KGHSH and LQKENI. The CDR3 length is 13 residues. V was pared by 2 bases and J by 4 bases, with 6 bases between. This chain's CDR3 is CASSPTKNQPQHF. The CDR3 nucleotides are TGTGCCAGCTCACCAACAAAAAATCAGCCCCAGCATTTT. The entire variable domain, with the rest obtained from reference TRBV18 and TRBJ1-5, is as follows: NAGVMQNPRHLVRRRGQEARLRCSPMKGHSHVYWYRQLPEEGLKFMVYLQKENIIDESGMPKERFSAEFPKEGPSILRIQQVVRGDSAAYFCASSPTKNQPQHFGDGTRLSIL.

The J gene is TRBJ1-2, the V gene TRBV7-2, with D maybe TRBD1 (6 bases). Trimming removed 2 bases at V and 5 bases at J, with 21 bases between. Germline V lookup: CDR1 SGHTA, CDR2 FQGNSA. CDR3 size: 17 residues. The CDR3, as DNA: TGTGCCAGCAGCTTAAGCGCCGGGGGGCTGCTTGGGTATGGCTACACCTTC. It encodes CASSLSAGGLLGYGYTF.

The chain uses TRBV7-6 and TRBJ1-5; 10 bases line up with TRBD1. The CDR3 covers 16 residues. Per germline, CDR1 SGHVS and CDR2 FNYEAQ. Trimming removed 5 bases from V and 1 base from J; junction bases left unmatched: 5. In DNA, the CDR3 is TGTGCCAGCAGCAAGACAGGGGGCTTAAGCAATCAGCCCCAGCATTTT. It is translated as CASSKTGGLSNQPQHF.

The rearrangement uses TRBV7-2 and TRBJ1-1; maybe TRBD1 (6 bases). The CDR3 loop spans 14 amino acids. The germline CDR1 and CDR2 sequences are SGHTA and FQGNSA. V was cut by 5 bases and J by 4 bases, with 14 bases left in between. CDR3 in DNA: TGTGCCAGCAGCCTACAGGGTTCGGGCACTGAAGCTTTCTTT. Protein: CASSLQGSGTEAFF.

The V and J genes are TRBV2 and TRBJ1-1; D possibly corresponds to TRBD1 (5 bases). The germline V gene has CDR1 SNHLY and CDR2 FYNNEI. The length of the CDR3 is 11 residues. DNA of the CDR3: TGTGCGAACCAGGGTAACACTGAAGCTTTCTTT. Translation gives CANQGNTEAFF.

CDR3 DNA: TGTGCCAGCAGCCGGACAGGGGAAAATCAGCCCCAGCATTTT. It yields the protein CASSRTGENQPQHF. V gene TRBV6-2 or TRBV6-3 combines with J gene TRBJ1-5; 9 nucleotides match TRBD1. The CDR3 extends over 14 amino acids. Germline CDR1 MNHEY, CDR2 SVGEGT. With V trimmed by 6 bases and J by 4 bases, 4 bases remained unmatched.